This TCR beta chain comes out of a study of blood T cell repertoires in COVID-19. On the study more broadly: There were acute and convalescent COVID-19 samples, and they came from the United States, Italy and Spain. In each case, the material was cDNA or gDNA derived from T cells, B-cell-depleted T cells, or PBMCs.

The table came from immunoSEQ multiplex PCR; TCRdb's copy has only in-frame clones and leaves some out. Counted here are tens of thousands of clones, 81% occurring once; the ten biggest clones make up around 20%. This CDR3 has 13 residues. With V trimmed by 10 bases and J by 0 bases, 3 bases remained unmatched. The germline V gene encodes CDR1 SNHLY and CDR2 FYNNEI. The sample holds a few counts of this clone. Seattle enrolled patients during active infection and tracked them longitudinally. Sequenced input: peripheral blood. This sequence was found in an elderly woman with COVID-19, enrolled during active disease. The J gene is TRBJ2-3, the V gene TRBV2; 8 positions agree with TRBD2. The CDR3 is CAILAASTDTQYF. The CDR3 DNA reads TGTGCCATACTAGCGGCTAGCACAGATACGCAGTATTTT.